What follows are 26 T cell receptor beta chains derived from one specimen sequenced in a study of cytomegalovirus exposure and HLA in healthy donors. The PCR made use of 60 Vbeta and 13 Jbeta primers. Assay used: immunoSEQ multiplex PCR; TCRdb lists only in-frame clones, some missing. This sample has approximately 190,000 clones, with more than 75% found just once. The sequenced sample was PBMCs. The receptors shown here come from a man aged 40-55 years in good health and CMV-seropositive.

This clone was seen only once. The chain joins TRBV10-3 to TRBJ1-3, with 7 nucleotides matching TRBD1. The V gene end was trimmed by 10 bases and the J gene end by 0 bases; junction bases not matched to a gene: 6. Germline-derived CDR1 and CDR2 are ENHRY and SYGVKD. There are 14 residues in the CDR3. The CDR3 sequence: CASERTGSGNTIYF. CDR3 sequence (DNA): TGTGCCAGCGAAAGGACAGGCTCTGGAAACACCATATATTTT.

The rearrangement joins TRBV4-1 to TRBJ1-2, with 9 bases lining up with TRBD1. This CDR3 is built from 17 residues. Germline-derived CDR1 and CDR2 are MGHRA and YSYEKL. V lost 0 bases and J lost 2; bases outside the gene matches: 7. This chain's CDR3 is CASSQDGTGTRNYGYTF. The CDR3 bases are TGCGCCAGCAGCCAAGACGGGACAGGGACTCGGAACTATGGCTACACCTTC.

J is TRBJ2-7 and V is TRBV10-3; TRBD2 is a possible D gene (5 bases). Trimming shortened V by 6 bases and J by 8 bases, and 26 bases separated the two germline ends. The V gene's germline CDR1 is ENHRY and CDR2 SYGVKD. The CDR3 is 16 amino acids. The CDR3 DNA reads TGTGCCATCAGCGACCATACCGGGAAGGATGGGATTCAGCAGTACTTC. It codes for CAISDHTGKDGIQQYF.

The sample holds one count of this clone. The chain links TRBV6-5 to TRBJ1-2, with 8 bases fitting TRBD1. CDR3 size: 14 residues. Germline CDR1 and CDR2: MNHEY and SVGAGI. V lost 7 bases to trimming and J lost 4 bases; unmatched junction nucleotides: 8. CDR3 bases: TGTGCCAGCACAAGGGACAGGACCTCCTATGGCTACACCTTC. It translates to CASTRDRTSYGYTF.

CDR3 bases: TGTGCCTGGAGCCTGTTGACGCTCGGGAGTACAGATACGCAGTATTTT. Its protein product is CAWSLLTLGSTDTQYF. The chain recombines TRBV30 with TRBJ2-3; tentatively, D is TRBD2 (6 bases). Germline values: CDR1 GTSNPN, CDR2 SVGIG (reference sequence). V gave up 3 bases and J gave up 3 bases, with 19 bases separating them. There are 16 residues in the CDR3.

This chain links TRBV6-5 with TRBJ1-6; D remains unclear. CDR1 MNHEY and CDR2 SVGAGI come from the germline V gene. Trimming pared 8 bases from V and 5 bases from J, leaving 13 bases between. This CDR3 has 14 amino acids. CDR3 loop: CASRPWRDNSPLHF. The DNA of the CDR3 is TGTGCCAGCCGGCCGTGGCGGGATAATTCACCCCTCCACTTT.

V usage is TRBV5-1 and J usage is TRBJ1-2, with 10 bases identical to TRBD1. There are 16 residues in the CDR3. Trimming took 0 bases from V and 4 from J; bases not matched to a gene: 6. Germline V CDR1 and CDR2: SGHRS, YFSETQ. CDR3 DNA sequence: TGCGCCAGCAGCTTGGTCGGGACAGGGGACCCCTATGGCTACACCTTC. As protein: CASSLVGTGDPYGYTF.

The V gene is TRBV11-3, the J gene TRBJ2-3; D uncertain. Germline V lookup: CDR1 SGHNT, CDR2 YENEEA. There are 13 residues in the CDR3. V lost 4 bases and J lost 5, with 10 bases in between. The CDR3, as DNA: TGTGCCAGCAGCTCCCAGGTGGGAGATACGCAGTATTTT. Amino acids: CASSSQVGDTQYF.

V and J are TRBV5-1 and TRBJ2-2; no firm D call. This CDR3 is 14 amino acids long. Trimming removed 5 bases at V and 4 bases at J, with 12 bases between. Germline CDR1 SGHRS, CDR2 YFSETQ. The CDR3 bases are TGCGCCAGCAGTTCCGTCCCTCTCACCGGGGAGCTGTTTTTT. It yields the protein CASSSVPLTGELFF.

The rearrangement joins TRBV5-1 to TRBJ1-3; D may be TRBD1 (5 bases). CDR1 is SGHRS, CDR2 YFSETQ, per germline. Trimming removed 0 bases at V and 2 bases at J, with 12 bases between. This CDR3 has 16 amino acids. The chain's CDR3 is CASSLAGGATGNTIYF. The DNA for the CDR3 is TGCGCCAGCAGCTTGGCCGGCGGGGCTACTGGAAACACCATATATTTT.

This rearrangement joins TRBV7-9 to TRBJ1-3, with TRBD1 matching 9 bases. From germline, CDR1 is SEHNR and CDR2 FQNEAQ (reference sequence). V lost 4 bases to trimming and J lost 2 bases; unmatched junction nucleotides: 6. There are 16 residues in the CDR3. Written as DNA, the CDR3 is TGTGCCAGCAGCTCCACTCGGACAGGGGCTGGAAACACCATATATTTT. This sequence encodes CASSSTRTGAGNTIYF.

The CDR3 reads CASSFGHPNQPQHF. The CDR3 DNA is TGTGCCAGCAGCTTTGGCCACCCCAATCAGCCCCAGCATTTT. The rearrangement links TRBV7-9 to TRBJ1-5; D gene unclear. The germline V and J ends were trimmed by 3 bases and 3 bases, with 9 bases remaining between them. The CDR3 covers 14 residues. Per germline, CDR1 SEHNR and CDR2 FQNEAQ (reference sequence).

CDR3 in amino acids: CASTPSRGHLNQPQHF. For the CDR3, the DNA is TGTGCCAGCACCCCATCGAGGGGGCACCTCAATCAGCCCCAGCATTTT. This rearrangement joins TRBV6-6 to TRBJ1-5; 7 bases map to TRBD1. The CDR3 is 16 amino acids. Unmatched junction bases numbered 12, after V lost 7 bases and J lost 3 bases. Germline CDR1 is MNHNY and CDR2 is SVGAGI (reference sequence).

This chain uses TRBV6-6 with TRBJ1-4, with no clear D. V gave up 7 bases and J gave up 5 bases, with 8 bases separating them. Germline assignment: CDR1 MNHNY and CDR2 SVGAGI (reference sequence). The CDR3 is 12 residues long. The CDR3 DNA is TGTGCCAGCAAAACGGTGAATGAAAAACTGTTTTTT. This sequence encodes CASKTVNEKLFF.

This chain connects TRBV14 to TRBJ2-5, with D maybe TRBD1 (5 bases). Germline values: CDR1 SGHDN, CDR2 FVKESK. Between the trimmed V and J ends, which lost 1 base and 4 bases, there was a span of 16 bases. The CDR3 has 16 residues. The DNA of the CDR3 is TGTGCCAGCAGCCAAGTAGGACACCAAACGCGAGAGACCCAGTACTTC. Its translation: CASSQVGHQTRETQYF.

This clone was detected only once. The rearrangement links TRBV6-4 to TRBJ2-7; 7 bases agree with TRBD1. This CDR3 has 15 amino acids. The germline CDR1 and CDR2 sequences are MRHNA and SNTAGT. Trimming removed 5 bases from V and 4 bases from J; junction bases left unmatched: 11. In nucleotides, the CDR3 is TGTGCCAGCAGTAGAGACGGGACAGTAGAGTACGAGCAGTACTTC. Residues: CASSRDGTVEYEQYF.

The chain joins TRBV29-1 to TRBJ2-5; 7 bases agree with TRBD1. The V and J ends lost 6 bases and 0 bases, in that order; junction bases with no gene match: 4. This CDR3 spans 13 amino acids. From germline, CDR1 is SQVTM and CDR2 ANQGSEA. This chain's CDR3 is CSVRDSDQETQYF. The CDR3, as DNA: TGCAGCGTCCGGGACAGCGACCAAGAGACCCAGTACTTC.

This chain uses TRBV4-1 with TRBJ1-1, with a possible D match to TRBD1 (5 bases). Germline-derived CDR1 and CDR2 are MGHRA and YSYEKL. Trimming removed 6 bases at V and 0 bases at J, with 11 bases between. The CDR3 has 14 residues. The CDR3 region is CASRAPGLNTEAFF. The CDR3 DNA reads as TGCGCCAGCAGAGCCCCAGGGCTGAACACTGAAGCTTTCTTT.

This sequence joins TRBV28 and TRBJ2-7; D ambiguous. Between the trimmed V and J ends, which lost 4 bases and 4 bases, there was a span of 23 bases. The CDR3 contains 17 residues. CDR1 and CDR2 from the germline V gene are MDHEN and SYDVKM. CDR3 nucleotides: TGTGCCAGCAGTTCTTTTTACAAACAGAAGACGGCATACGAGCAGTACTTC. It translates to CASSSFYKQKTAYEQYF.

J is TRBJ2-2 and V is TRBV5-6, with 13 nucleotides matching TRBD2. The V segment lost 3 bases and the J segment 5 bases; nucleotides outside the gene matches: 4. Germline lookup yields CDR1 SGHDT and CDR2 YYEEEE. This CDR3 region has 16 residues. This CDR3 is CASSWRTSGSTGELFF. Written as DNA, the CDR3 is TGTGCCAGCAGCTGGAGGACTAGCGGGAGTACCGGGGAGCTGTTTTTT.

V and J are TRBV7-3 and TRBJ2-3; 9 bases are a match to TRBD2. CDR1 is SGHTA and CDR2 is FQGTGA in the germline V gene. The V gene end was trimmed by 4 bases and the J gene end by 1 base; junction bases not matched to a gene: 3. This CDR3 spans 15 amino acids. CDR3 amino acids: CASSSSGGRTDTQYF. CDR3 DNA sequence: TGTGCCAGCAGCTCGAGCGGGGGGCGCACAGATACGCAGTATTTT.

V gene TRBV18 combines with J gene TRBJ2-2; 8 bases align to TRBD1. Germline CDR1 is KGHSH and CDR2 is LQKENI. The ends lost 5 bases at V and 1 base at J; junction bases unmatched: 6. The CDR3 is made up of 16 amino acids. The CDR3 DNA reads as TGTGCCAGCTCATCTGGACAGGGACTGAACACCGGGGAGCTGTTTTTT. It yields the protein CASSSGQGLNTGELFF.

This chain links TRBV9 with TRBJ1-6; D possibly corresponds to TRBD1 (6 bases). V was clipped by 0 bases and J by 8 bases, with 9 bases between them. CDR1 is SGDLS, CDR2 YYNGEE, per germline. This CDR3 is 14 amino acids long. CDR3 bases: TGTGCCAGCAGCGTAGGGCAGGGGCATTCACCCCTCCACTTT. It codes for CASSVGQGHSPLHF.

The CDR3 bases are TGTGCCAGCAGCGGGGGGACGGTACCACACACTGAAGCTTTCTTT. It translates to CASSGGTVPHTEAFF. V is TRBV5-6 and J is TRBJ1-1, with D maybe TRBD1 (5 bases). Trimming cost V 4 bases and J 3 bases, with 16 bases left between them. CDR3 length: 15 residues. Per the germline V gene, CDR1 is SGHDT and CDR2 is YYEEEE.

J is TRBJ2-5 and V is TRBV10-1; 7 bases agree with TRBD1. The germline CDR1 and CDR2 sequences are WNHNN and SYGVQD (reference sequence). J gave up 1 base and V 6 bases, and 5 bases lay outside the gene matches. The CDR3 is made up of 14 amino acids. DNA for the CDR3: TGCGCCAGCAGCGACACAGGGGTCCAAGAGACCCAGTACTTC. Translated, it gives CASSDTGVQETQYF.

The chain recombines TRBV29-1 with TRBJ1-5; possibly TRBD1 for D (6 bases). Germline CDR1 is SQVTM and CDR2 is ANQGSEA. The CDR3 is 14 amino acids. V gave up 7 bases and J gave up 7 bases, with 20 bases separating them. For the CDR3, the DNA is TGCAGCGCCGTGGGGGAGGGGGGAGAGCAGCCCCAGCATTTT. Its translation is CSAVGEGGEQPQHF.